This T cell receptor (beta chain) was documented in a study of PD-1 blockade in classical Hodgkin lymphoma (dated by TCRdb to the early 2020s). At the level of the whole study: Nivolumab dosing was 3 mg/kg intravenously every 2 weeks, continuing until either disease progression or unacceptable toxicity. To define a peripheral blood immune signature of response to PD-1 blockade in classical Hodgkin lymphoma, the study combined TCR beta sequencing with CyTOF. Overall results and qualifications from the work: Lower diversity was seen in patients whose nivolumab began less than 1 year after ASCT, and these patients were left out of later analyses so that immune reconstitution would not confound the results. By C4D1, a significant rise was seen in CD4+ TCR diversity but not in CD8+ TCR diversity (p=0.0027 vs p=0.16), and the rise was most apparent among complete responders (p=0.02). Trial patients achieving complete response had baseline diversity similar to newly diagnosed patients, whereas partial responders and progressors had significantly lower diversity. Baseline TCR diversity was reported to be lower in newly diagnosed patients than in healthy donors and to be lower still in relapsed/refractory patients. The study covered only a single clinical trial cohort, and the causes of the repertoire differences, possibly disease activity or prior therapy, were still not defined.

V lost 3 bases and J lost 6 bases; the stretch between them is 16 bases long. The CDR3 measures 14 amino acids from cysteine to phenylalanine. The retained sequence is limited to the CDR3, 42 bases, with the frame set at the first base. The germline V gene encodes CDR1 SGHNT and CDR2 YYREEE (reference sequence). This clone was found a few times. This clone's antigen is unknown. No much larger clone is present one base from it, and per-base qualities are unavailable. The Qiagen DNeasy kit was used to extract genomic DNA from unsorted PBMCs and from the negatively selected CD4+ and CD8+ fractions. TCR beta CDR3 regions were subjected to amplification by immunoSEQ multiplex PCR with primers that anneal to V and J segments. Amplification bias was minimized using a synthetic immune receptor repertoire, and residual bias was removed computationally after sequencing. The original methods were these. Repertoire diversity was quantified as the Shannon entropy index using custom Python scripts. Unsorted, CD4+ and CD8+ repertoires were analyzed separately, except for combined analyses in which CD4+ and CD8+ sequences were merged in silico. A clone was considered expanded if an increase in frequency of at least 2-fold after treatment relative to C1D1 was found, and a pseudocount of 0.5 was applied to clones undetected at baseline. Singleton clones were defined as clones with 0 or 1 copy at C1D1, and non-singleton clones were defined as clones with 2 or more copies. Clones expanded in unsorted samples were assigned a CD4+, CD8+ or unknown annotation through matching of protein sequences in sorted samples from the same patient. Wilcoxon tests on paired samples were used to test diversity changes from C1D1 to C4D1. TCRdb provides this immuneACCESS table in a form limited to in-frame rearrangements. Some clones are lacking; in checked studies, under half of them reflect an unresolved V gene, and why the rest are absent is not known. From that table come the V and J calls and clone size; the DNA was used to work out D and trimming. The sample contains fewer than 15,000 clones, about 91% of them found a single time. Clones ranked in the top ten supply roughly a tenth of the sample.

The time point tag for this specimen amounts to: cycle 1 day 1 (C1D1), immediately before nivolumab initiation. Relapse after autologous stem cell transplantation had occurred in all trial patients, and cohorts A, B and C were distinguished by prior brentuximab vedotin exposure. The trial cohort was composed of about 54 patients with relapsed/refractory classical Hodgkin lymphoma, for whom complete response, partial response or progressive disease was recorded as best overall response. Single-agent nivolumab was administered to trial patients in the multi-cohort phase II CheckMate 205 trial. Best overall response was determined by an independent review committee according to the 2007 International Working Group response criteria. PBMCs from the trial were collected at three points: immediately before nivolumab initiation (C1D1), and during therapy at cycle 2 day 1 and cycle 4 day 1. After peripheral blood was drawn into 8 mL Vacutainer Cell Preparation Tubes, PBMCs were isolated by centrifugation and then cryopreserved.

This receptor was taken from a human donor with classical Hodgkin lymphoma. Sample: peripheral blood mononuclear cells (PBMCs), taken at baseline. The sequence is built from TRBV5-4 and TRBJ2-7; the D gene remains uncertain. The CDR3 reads CASSSRTAGAEQYF. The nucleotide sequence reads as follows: TGTGCCAGCAGCTCGAGGACGGCCGGCGCCGAGCAGTACTTC.